A selection of T cell receptor beta chains follows, all from one sample in a study of shared clonotypes between healthy human individuals. Method: immunoSEQ multiplex PCR; TCRdb's copy keeps in-frame clones and lacks some. The repertoire consists of millions of clones, with around 93% occurring once and the leading ten covering 1.5% to 2%. The specimen sequenced was naive CD8+ T cells from PBMCs. Receptor source: a man between 18 and 29 years old in good health. Some clones in this sample may be carry-over from other donors' samples. Each CDR3 is given with its conserved first and last residue. The order of the fields is D gene, V gene, CDR3 length, J gene, CDR3 protein, CDR3 DNA. The D gene is left open where the match is weak.

d_gene: NA; v_gene: TRBV28; len: 13; j_gene: TRBJ1-1; CDR3aa: CASSLGWGRQAFF; CDR3nt: TGTGCCAGCAGTTTGGGTTGGGGGAGGCAAGCTTTCTTT
d_gene: NA; v_gene: TRBV2; len: 16; j_gene: TRBJ2-1; CDR3aa: CASRAPGTSSYNEQFF; CDR3nt: TGTGCCAGCAGAGCCCCCGGGACCAGCTCCTACAATGAGCAGTTCTTC
d_gene: NA; v_gene: TRBV4-1; len: 13; j_gene: TRBJ1-1; CDR3aa: CAREEGEGTEAFF; CDR3nt: TGCGCCAGGGAAGAAGGGGAGGGCACTGAAGCTTTCTTT
d_gene: NA; v_gene: TRBV28; len: 16; j_gene: TRBJ1-2; CDR3aa: CASSLGTEPLEYGYTF; CDR3nt: TGTGCCAGCAGTTTAGGGACGGAGCCACTAGAGTATGGCTACACCTTC
d_gene: NA; v_gene: TRBV9; len: 15; j_gene: TRBJ1-5; CDR3aa: CASSVYGEPDQPQHF; CDR3nt: TGTGCCAGCAGCGTATACGGTGAACCGGATCAGCCCCAGCATTTT
d_gene: TRBD1; v_gene: TRBV2; len: 12; j_gene: TRBJ2-5; CDR3aa: CATRTGRKTQYF; CDR3nt: TGTGCCACCCGGACAGGGAGAAAGACCCAGTACTTC
d_gene: TRBD1; v_gene: TRBV4-3; len: 15; j_gene: TRBJ2-5; CDR3aa: CASSKGTGDQETQYF; CDR3nt: TGCGCCAGCAGCAAGGGGACAGGGGACCAAGAGACCCAGTACTTC
d_gene: NA; v_gene: TRBV5-1; len: 13; j_gene: TRBJ1-1; CDR3aa: CASSLEVNTEAFF; CDR3nt: TGCGCCAGCAGCTTGGAGGTGAACACTGAAGCTTTCTTT
d_gene: NA; v_gene: TRBV5-4; len: 13; j_gene: TRBJ2-7; CDR3aa: CASSLSGPGEQYF; CDR3nt: TGTGCCAGCAGCCTTAGCGGACCGGGCGAGCAGTACTTC
d_gene: TRBD1; v_gene: TRBV7-9; len: 15; j_gene: TRBJ2-1; CDR3aa: CASSRRTGTADEQFF; CDR3nt: TGTGCCAGCAGCCGGCGGACCGGGACAGCTGATGAGCAGTTCTTC
d_gene: NA; v_gene: TRBV6-5; len: 12; j_gene: TRBJ1-4; CDR3aa: CASSVRKGKLFF; CDR3nt: TGTGCCAGCAGCGTCCGGAAGGGAAAACTGTTTTTT
d_gene: TRBD1; v_gene: TRBV6-5; len: 16; j_gene: TRBJ2-2; CDR3aa: CASSYSTGEVTGELFF; CDR3nt: TGTGCCAGCAGTTACTCGACAGGGGAAGTCACCGGGGAGCTGTTTTTT
d_gene: NA; v_gene: TRBV6-5; len: 15; j_gene: TRBJ2-7; CDR3aa: CASSYGTPASYEQYF; CDR3nt: TGTGCCAGCAGTTACGGGACTCCCGCCTCCTACGAGCAGTACTTC
d_gene: NA; v_gene: TRBV25-1; len: 15; j_gene: TRBJ2-5; CDR3aa: CASSDWVGGGETQYF; CDR3nt: TGTGCCAGCAGTGATTGGGTCGGGGGAGGAGAGACCCAGTACTTC
d_gene: NA; v_gene: TRBV4-1; len: 16; j_gene: TRBJ1-1; CDR3aa: CASSQVGRPVNTEAFF; CDR3nt: TGCGCCAGCAGCCAAGTTGGCAGACCAGTGAACACTGAAGCTTTCTTT
d_gene: NA; v_gene: TRBV9; len: 15; j_gene: TRBJ2-3; CDR3aa: CASSATGTDTDTQYF; CDR3nt: TGTGCCAGCAGCGCCACCGGGACCGACACAGATACGCAGTATTTT
d_gene: NA; v_gene: TRBV4-1; len: 12; j_gene: TRBJ1-1; CDR3aa: CASSPKGTEAFF; CDR3nt: TGCGCCAGCAGCCCTAAGGGGACTGAAGCTTTCTTT